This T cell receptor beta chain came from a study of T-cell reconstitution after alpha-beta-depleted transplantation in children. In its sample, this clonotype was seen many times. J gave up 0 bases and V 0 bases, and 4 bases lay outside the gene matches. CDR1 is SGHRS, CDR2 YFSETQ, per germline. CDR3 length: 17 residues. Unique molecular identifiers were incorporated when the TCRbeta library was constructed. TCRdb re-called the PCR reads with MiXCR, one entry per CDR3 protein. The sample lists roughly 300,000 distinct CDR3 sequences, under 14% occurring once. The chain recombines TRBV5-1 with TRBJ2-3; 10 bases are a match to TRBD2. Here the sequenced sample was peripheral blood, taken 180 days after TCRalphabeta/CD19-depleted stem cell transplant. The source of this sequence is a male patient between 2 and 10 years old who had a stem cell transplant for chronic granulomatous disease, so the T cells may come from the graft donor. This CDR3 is CASSLGRLAGSTDTQYF. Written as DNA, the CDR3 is TGCGCCAGCAGCTTGGGGCGACTAGCGGGTAGCACAGATACGCAGTATTTT.